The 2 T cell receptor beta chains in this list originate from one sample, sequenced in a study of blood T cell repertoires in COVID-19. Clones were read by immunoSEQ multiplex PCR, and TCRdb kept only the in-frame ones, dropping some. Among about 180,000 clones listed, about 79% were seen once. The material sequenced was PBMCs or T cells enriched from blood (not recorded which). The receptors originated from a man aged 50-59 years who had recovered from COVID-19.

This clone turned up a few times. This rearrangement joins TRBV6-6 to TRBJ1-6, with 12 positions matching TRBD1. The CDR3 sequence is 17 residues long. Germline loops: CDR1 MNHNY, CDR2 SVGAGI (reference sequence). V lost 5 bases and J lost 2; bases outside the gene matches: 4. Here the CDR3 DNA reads TGTGCCAGCAGTCCGGGACAGGGGGCCACCTATAATTCACCCCTCCACTTT. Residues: CASSPGQGATYNSPLHF.

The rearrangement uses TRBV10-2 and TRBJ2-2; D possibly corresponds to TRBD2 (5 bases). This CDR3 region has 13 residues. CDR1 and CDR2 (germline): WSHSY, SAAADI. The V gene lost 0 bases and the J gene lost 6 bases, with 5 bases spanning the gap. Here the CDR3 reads CASSESEAGELFF. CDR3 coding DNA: TGCGCCAGCAGTGAGTCGGAGGCCGGGGAGCTGTTTTTT.